The sequence of this T cell receptor (beta chain) was determined in a study of regulatory T cells in long-lasting Graves disease. CDR1 MNHEY and CDR2 SMNVEV come from the germline V gene (reference sequence). V gave up 5 bases and J gave up 3 bases, with 14 bases separating them. The CDR3 runs 14 residues. CDR3-region Arm-PCR and iRepertoire HTBI primers produced the TCR beta libraries. TCRdb used MiXCR to reprocess the multiplex PCR reads, holding one entry per CDR3 protein. Of approximately 560,000 distinct CDR3 sequences in the sample, roughly 15% are singletons; the top ten hold around 12%. The study, taken as a whole, reports: Persistent cases favored TRBV28, TRBJ1-2 and TRBJ2-5.

The time point was: newly diagnosed GD, antithyroid drugs for less than 3 months. PBMCs provided the RNA from which the TCR library was made. This clonotype appeared a few times. Its specificity is unknown. The same sample was also used in a study of T cells in Graves' hyperthyroidism and ophthalmopathy.

This sequence joins TRBV27 and TRBJ2-7; D is undetermined. This sequence originates from a man younger than 35 with Graves disease. The sample in question was peripheral blood mononuclear cells (PBMCs), obtained at new diagnosis, from a patient treated with antithyroid drugs. The chain's CDR3 is CASSPARIHYEQYF. The CDR3 bases are TGTGCCAGCAGTCCAGCCCGCATCCACTACGAGCAGTACTTC.